This paragraph covers one T cell receptor beta chain sequence. Its matching antigen is unknown. This CDR3 is 11 amino acids long. The germline V gene encodes CDR1 MGHDK and CDR2 SYGVNS. The V gene lost 7 bases and the J gene lost 2 bases, with 6 bases spanning the gap. TCRdb re-derived calls from the reads in MiXCR, one entry per CDR3 protein. The sample includes 400,000 to 550,000 distinct CDR3 sequences, approximately 10% of them seen just once. The data are from a study of T cell repertoires in cytomegalovirus infection. In the study overall: Based on public TCR beta signatures, there were indications of CMV infection and of a matching HLA type. Whole-study findings and limits: Ex vivo responses were dominated by HLA-C-restricted CMV-specific TCR beta clonotypes.

The chain links TRBV25-1 to TRBJ2-7; D is unresolved. This TCR came from a human donor in good health (CMV status not recorded). Some clones in this sample may be carry-over from other donors' samples. Sequenced sample: PBMCs. This CDR3 is CASTLTYEQYF. In DNA form, the CDR3 reads TGTGCCAGCACATTGACCTACGAGCAGTACTTC.